The present T cell receptor (beta chain) was sequenced within a study of blood T cell repertoires in COVID-19. Study-wide context: The study drew acute and convalescent COVID-19 samples from the United States, Italy and Spain.

Assay used: immunoSEQ multiplex PCR; TCRdb lists only in-frame clones, some missing. The data hold 110,000 to 150,000 clones, with approximately 87% observed a single time. This CDR3 is 12 amino acids long. V lost 10 bases and J 8 bases, leaving 14 bases between the germline ends. Per the germline V gene, CDR1 is MNHEY and CDR2 is SMNVEV (reference sequence). Sequencing was done on a sample of peripheral blood. The TCR comes from a woman between 40 and 50 years old with acute or convalescent COVID-19. V is TRBV27 and J is TRBJ2-2; tentatively, D is TRBD2 (6 bases). For the CDR3, the DNA is TGTGCCACCGCGGGAACCGCGGGGGAGCTGTTTTTT. Protein sequence: CATAGTAGELFF.